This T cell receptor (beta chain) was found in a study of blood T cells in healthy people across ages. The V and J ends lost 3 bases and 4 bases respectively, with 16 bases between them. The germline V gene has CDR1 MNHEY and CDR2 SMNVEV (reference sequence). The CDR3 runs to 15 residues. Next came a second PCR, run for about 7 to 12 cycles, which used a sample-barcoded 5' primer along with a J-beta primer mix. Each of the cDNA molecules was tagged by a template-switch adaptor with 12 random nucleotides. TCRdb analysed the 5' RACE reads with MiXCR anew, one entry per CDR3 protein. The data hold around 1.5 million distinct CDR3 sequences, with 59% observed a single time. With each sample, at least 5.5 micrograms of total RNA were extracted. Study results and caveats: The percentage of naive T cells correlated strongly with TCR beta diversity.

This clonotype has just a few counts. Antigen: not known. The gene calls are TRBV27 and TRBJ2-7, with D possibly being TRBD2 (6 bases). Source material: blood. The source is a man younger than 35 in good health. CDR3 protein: CASSFGGFMGYEQYF. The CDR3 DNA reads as TGTGCCAGCAGTTTCGGAGGGTTTATGGGTTACGAGCAGTACTTC.